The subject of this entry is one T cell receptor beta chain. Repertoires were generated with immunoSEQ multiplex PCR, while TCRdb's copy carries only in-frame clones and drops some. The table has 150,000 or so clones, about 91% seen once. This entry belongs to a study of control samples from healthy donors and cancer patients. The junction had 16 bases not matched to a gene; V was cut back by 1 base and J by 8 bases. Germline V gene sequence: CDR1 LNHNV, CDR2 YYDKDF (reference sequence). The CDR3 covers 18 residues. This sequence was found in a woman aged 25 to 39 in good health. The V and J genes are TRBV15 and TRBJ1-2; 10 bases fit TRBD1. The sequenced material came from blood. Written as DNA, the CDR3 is TGTGCCACCAGCAGAGTCGGGACAGGGGCCTCGGGCCCACCGGGCTACACCTTC. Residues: CATSRVGTGASGPPGYTF. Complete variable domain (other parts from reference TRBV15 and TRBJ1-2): DAMVIQNPRYQVTQFGKPVTLSCSQTLNHNVMYWYQQKSSQAPKLLFHYYDKDFNNEADTPDNFQSRRPNTSFCFLDIRSPGLGDTAMYLCATSRVGTGASGPPGYTFGSGTRLTVV.